The 29 T cell receptor beta chains below come from one sample, sequenced in a study of shared clonotypes between healthy human individuals. The data were produced by immunoSEQ multiplex PCR, yet TCRdb's version contains in-frame clones alone and is incomplete. The top ten clones hold about 1.5% of a sample with under 1,100,000 clones, roughly 70% of them seen once. Sequences were obtained from memory CD4+ T cells sorted from blood. Subset of the sample: CD45RA-negative fraction. These receptors all stem from a man between 18 and 29 years old in good health.

This rearrangement joins TRBV13 to TRBJ1-1; the D gene is possibly TRBD1 (6 bases). V lost 6 bases to trimming and J lost 7 bases, with 15 bases between them. The CDR3 runs to 13 residues. Germline loops: CDR1 PRHDT, CDR2 FYEKMQ (reference sequence). This CDR3 reads CASRITGWGEAFF. Here the CDR3 DNA reads TGTGCCAGCAGGATTACAGGGTGGGGTGAAGCTTTCTTT.

As concerns this clone: This same CDR3 is encoded by further DNA sequences in the sample. The J gene is TRBJ2-5, the V gene TRBV18; D is ambiguous. Germline values: CDR1 KGHSH, CDR2 LQKENI. Trimming left V 0 bases short and J 2 bases short, with 4 bases between. This CDR3 has 13 amino acids. The DNA for the CDR3 is TGTGCCAGCTCACCACCCGGGCAAGAGACCCAGTACTTC. This translates into CASSPPGQETQYF.

The gene calls are TRBV5-8 and TRBJ2-2; possible D gene TRBD1, 6 bases. The CDR3 spans 16 residues. V lost 0 bases, J lost 4 bases, and 13 bases lay in between. Germline V CDR1 and CDR2: SGHTS, YDEGEE. In DNA, the CDR3 is TGTGCCAGCAGCTTGGAGCAGGGGTCTATCACCGGGGAGCTGTTTTTT. Translation: CASSLEQGSITGELFF.

This clone was seen only a few times. J is TRBJ1-6 and V is TRBV10-3, with 7 bases aligning to TRBD1. The germline gives CDR1 ENHRY, CDR2 SYGVKD. The CDR3 loop spans 15 amino acids. J gave up 7 bases and V 6 bases, and 9 bases lay outside the gene matches. In DNA, the CDR3 is TGTGCCATCAGGGAACAGGGGCCGACCAATTCACCCCTCCACTTT. This encodes CAIREQGPTNSPLHF.

The V and J genes are TRBV2 and TRBJ1-2; 9 bases are a match to TRBD1. With 5 bases clipped from V and 2 bases from J, the junction kept 6 bases outside the gene matches. Per the germline V gene, CDR1 is SNHLY and CDR2 is FYNNEI. CDR3 length: 15 residues. CDR3 in DNA: TGTGCCAGCAGTTACAAACAGGGGGCGAACTATGGCTACACCTTC. It encodes CASSYKQGANYGYTF.

The chain couples TRBV10-2 to TRBJ1-5; D gene uncertain. Germline CDR1 is WSHSY and CDR2 is SAAADI. With 2 bases removed from V and 2 bases from J, the gap between germline ends came to 7 bases. The CDR3 is made up of 14 amino acids. The CDR3 loop is CASSERTGNQPQHF. The DNA for the CDR3 is TGCGCCAGCAGTGAGAGGACCGGCAATCAGCCCCAGCATTTT.

The rearrangement joins TRBV7-2 to TRBJ1-2; TRBD1 might be the D (6 bases). Between the trimmed V and J ends, which lost 5 bases and 2 bases, there was a span of 12 bases. The CDR3 extends over 14 amino acids. The germline gives CDR1 SGHTA, CDR2 FQGNSA. CDR3 DNA sequence: TGTGCCAGCAGCCTTATGGACAGCAACTATGGCTACACCTTC. It yields the protein CASSLMDSNYGYTF.

The chain uses TRBV7-8 and TRBJ1-5; TRBD1 agrees at 7 bases. The length of the CDR3 is 15 residues. Germline values: CDR1 SGHVS, CDR2 FQNEAQ. V dropped 5 bases and J dropped 0; count of bases not matched to a gene: 4. The chain's CDR3 is CASSVGQISNQPQHF. In DNA form, the CDR3 reads TGTGCCAGCAGCGTGGGACAGATTAGCAATCAGCCCCAGCATTTT.

The chain joins TRBV6-1 to TRBJ2-7, with D unresolved. Germline V gene data show CDR1 as MNHNS and CDR2 as SASEGT. V was shortened by 1 base and J by 2 bases, with 15 bases between the two germline ends. The CDR3 loop spans 16 amino acids. The CDR3 protein is CASSEGFSGQTYEQYF. The CDR3 DNA reads TGTGCCAGCAGTGAAGGTTTCTCGGGCCAAACCTACGAGCAGTACTTC.

The V call is TRBV7-9, the J call TRBJ2-2; D might be TRBD2 (6 bases). The CDR3 is made up of 16 amino acids. CDR1 is SEHNR, CDR2 FQNEAQ, per germline (reference sequence). V lost 1 base and J lost 4, with 13 bases in between. CDR3 protein: CASSLGAGSTTGELFF. CDR3 in DNA: TGTGCCAGCAGCTTAGGTGCGGGGTCGACCACCGGGGAGCTGTTTTTT.

The chain joins TRBV6-5 to TRBJ2-2; a possible D gene is TRBD1 (6 bases). CDR1 is MNHEY, CDR2 SVGAGI, per germline. The CDR3 totals 14 residues. Trimming shortened V by 6 bases and J by 3 bases, and 11 bases separated the two germline ends. The CDR3 sequence: CASRITGHTGELFF. CDR3 bases: TGTGCCAGCAGGATCACAGGGCACACCGGGGAGCTGTTTTTT.

The rearrangement joins TRBV7-3 to TRBJ2-5, with 7 nucleotides matching TRBD2. Germline V gene data show CDR1 as SGHTA and CDR2 as FQGTGA. J gave up 4 bases and V 5 bases, and 7 bases lay outside the gene matches. This CDR3 comprises 14 residues. The CDR3 DNA follows: TGTGCCAGCAGCACGGTAGCGGGTGGAGAGACCCAGTACTTC. As protein: CASSTVAGGETQYF.

V and J are TRBV7-9 and TRBJ2-7, with 9 positions matching TRBD1. Germline values: CDR1 SEHNR, CDR2 FQNEAQ (reference sequence). This CDR3 comprises 13 residues. V trimming: 10 bases; J trimming: 3 bases; junction bases outside the gene matches: 7. The CDR3 loop reads CAIIQDRGYEQYF. CDR3 sequence (DNA): TGTGCCATCATCCAGGACAGGGGCTACGAGCAGTACTTC.

Remarks on this clone: A much larger clonotype is one base distant, so this may be a read error. The sample has other DNA sequences that encode this CDR3 too. The genes are TRBV7-6 and TRBJ2-5, with D unresolved. Trimming shortened V by 1 base and J by 3 bases, and 3 bases separated the two germline ends. Germline CDR1 SGHVS, CDR2 FNYEAQ. The CDR3 totals 12 residues. This chain's CDR3 is CASSLVEETQYF. CDR3 coding DNA: TGTGCCAGCAGCTTAGTGGAAGAGACCCAGTACTTC. Filled out from reference TRBV7-6 and TRBJ2-5, the complete variable domain reads GAGVSQSPRYKVTKRGQDVALRCDPISGHVSLYWYRQALGQGPEFLTYFNYEAQQDKSGLPNDRFSAERPEGSISTLTIQRTEQRDSAMYRCASSLVEETQYFGPGTRLLVL.

The chain couples TRBV7-2 to TRBJ1-1; TRBD1 aligns across 9 bases. V was clipped by 0 bases and J by 5 bases; unmatched bases: 7. The CDR3 runs to 16 residues. Germline V CDR1 and CDR2: SGHTA, FQGNSA. The CDR3: CASSLATGGRGTEAFF. DNA of the CDR3: TGTGCCAGCAGCTTAGCGACAGGGGGAAGAGGAACTGAAGCTTTCTTT.

This clone was picked up one time. The J gene is TRBJ1-4, the V gene TRBV6-5; the D is unclear. CDR1 is MNHEY, CDR2 SVGAGI, per germline. The CDR3 totals 13 residues. Between the trimmed V and J ends, which lost 4 bases and 8 bases, there was a span of 11 bases. CDR3 DNA: TGTGCCAGCAGTTCATGGACGGTGGAAAAACTGTTTTTT. Residues: CASSSWTVEKLFF.

The chain recombines TRBV5-1 with TRBJ2-3; 8 bases map to TRBD1. Trimming removed 2 bases from V and 0 bases from J; junction bases left unmatched: 2. Germline V gives CDR1 SGHRS, CDR2 YFSETQ. The CDR3 length is 15 residues. CDR3 sequence reads: CASSFRGQSTDTQYF. The DNA for the CDR3 is TGCGCCAGCAGCTTCAGGGGGCAGAGCACAGATACGCAGTATTTT.

The V and J genes are TRBV7-8 and TRBJ1-2; D unresolved. Germline V gives CDR1 SGHVS, CDR2 FQNEAQ. The germline V and J ends were trimmed by 7 bases and 7 bases, with 13 bases remaining between them. The length of the CDR3 is 12 residues. The CDR3 region is CASTPKRAGYTF. For the CDR3, the DNA is TGTGCCAGCACTCCAAAACGAGCTGGCTACACCTTC.

This rearrangement joins TRBV6-5 to TRBJ2-1; 10 bases match TRBD2. Germline V lookup: CDR1 MNHEY, CDR2 SVGAGI. The trim removed 5 bases at V and 6 bases at J, leaving 7 bases unmatched. The CDR3 totals 15 residues. In nucleotides, the CDR3 is TGTGCCAGCAGTCTCACTAGCGGGGTGCCCAATGAGCAGTTCTTC. Protein sequence: CASSLTSGVPNEQFF.

The V and J genes are TRBV15 and TRBJ1-2; 7 bases line up with TRBD1. The CDR3 has 14 amino acids. CDR1 and CDR2 from the germline V gene are LNHNV and YYDKDF (reference sequence). J was trimmed by 8 bases and V by 3 bases; bases with no gene match: 9. CDR3 amino acids: CATSSRQGGWGYTF. CDR3 in DNA: TGTGCCACCAGCAGCCGACAGGGTGGTTGGGGCTACACCTTC.

The V call is TRBV5-6, the J call TRBJ1-5; no clear D gene. Trimming pared 0 bases from V and 3 bases from J, leaving 7 bases between. The CDR3 covers 14 residues. Germline values: CDR1 SGHDT, CDR2 YYEEEE. The CDR3: CASSLVSDNQPQHF. The DNA for the CDR3 is TGTGCCAGCAGCTTGGTCAGTGACAATCAGCCCCAGCATTTT.

A note on this clone: At the DNA level, this CDR3 is encoded by other sequences in the same sample as well. The chain uses TRBV7-2 and TRBJ2-7, with TRBD2 identical over 9 bases. V dropped 1 base and J dropped 2; count of bases not matched to a gene: 3. Germline CDR1 is SGHTA and CDR2 is FQGNSA. The CDR3 is 15 residues long. CDR3 nucleotides: TGTGCCAGCAGCTTAGGTGGCGGGGGGGCCTACGAGCAGTACTTC. Protein: CASSLGGGGAYEQYF.

The chain has TRBV6-1 and TRBJ2-1; no definite D call. V lost 2 bases and J lost 0, with 5 bases in between. Germline V CDR1 and CDR2: MNHNS, SASEGT. The CDR3 has 14 amino acids. Here the CDR3 reads CASSEQSSYNEQFF. For the CDR3, the DNA is TGTGCCAGCAGTGAACAAAGCTCCTACAATGAGCAGTTCTTC.

V and J are TRBV5-6 and TRBJ2-2; 7 nucleotides align to TRBD2. Germline CDR1 SGHDT, CDR2 YYEEEE. Trimming took 3 bases from V and 2 from J; bases not matched to a gene: 13. CDR3 length: 18 amino acids. The CDR3 bases are TGTGCCAGCAGCTCGAGGGTTGGGGCGGGAGTAAACACCGGGGAGCTGTTTTTT. Residues: CASSSRVGAGVNTGELFF.

The chain links TRBV7-2 to TRBJ2-5, with TRBD2 as a possible D gene (5 bases). Trimming cost V 3 bases and J 9 bases, with 14 bases left between them. Germline loops: CDR1 SGHTA, CDR2 FQGNSA. The CDR3 spans 13 residues. This CDR3 reads CASSFPARRAQYF. For the CDR3, the DNA is TGTGCCAGCAGCTTCCCGGCGAGGCGGGCCCAGTACTTC.

The chain has TRBV5-6 and TRBJ2-1; 11 nucleotides agree with TRBD2. Per the germline V gene, CDR1 is SGHDT and CDR2 is YYEEEE. This CDR3 has 17 residues. V shed 3 bases, J shed 4 bases, and the junction held 9 bases outside the gene matches. CDR3 region: CASSSAQVAGGYNEQFF. The CDR3 DNA is TGTGCCAGCAGCTCCGCCCAGGTAGCGGGAGGGTACAATGAGCAGTTCTTC.

V usage is TRBV27 and J usage is TRBJ2-3; 9 bases align to TRBD2. The CDR3 totals 17 residues. The trim removed 5 bases at V and 2 bases at J, leaving 11 bases unmatched. The germline V gene has CDR1 MNHEY and CDR2 SMNVEV (reference sequence). CDR3 sequence: CASSPRVAGVFTDTQYF. The CDR3 region has the DNA TGTGCCAGCAGTCCCCGAGTAGCGGGGGTTTTCACAGATACGCAGTATTTT.

This clone was found a few times. The chain couples TRBV19 to TRBJ1-4; possible D gene TRBD1, 6 bases. The V and J ends lost 7 bases and 0 bases respectively, with 9 bases between them. This CDR3 is built from 14 residues. Germline V gene lookup returns CDR1 LNHDA and CDR2 SQIVND (reference sequence). The CDR3 nucleotides read TGTGCCAGTAAGCGGACAGCAACTAATGAAAAACTGTTTTTT. It specifies CASKRTATNEKLFF.

This clone was detected only a few times. This chain uses TRBV9 with TRBJ2-5, with a weak D call TRBD1 (6 bases). The V end lost 0 bases, the J end lost 1 base, and 13 bases lay between the germline ends. The CDR3 contains 16 residues. CDR1 and CDR2 (germline): SGDLS, YYNGEE. The CDR3 spells CASSVGGRGSQETQYF. CDR3 in DNA: TGTGCCAGCAGCGTAGGCGGCAGGGGATCCCAAGAGACCCAGTACTTC.